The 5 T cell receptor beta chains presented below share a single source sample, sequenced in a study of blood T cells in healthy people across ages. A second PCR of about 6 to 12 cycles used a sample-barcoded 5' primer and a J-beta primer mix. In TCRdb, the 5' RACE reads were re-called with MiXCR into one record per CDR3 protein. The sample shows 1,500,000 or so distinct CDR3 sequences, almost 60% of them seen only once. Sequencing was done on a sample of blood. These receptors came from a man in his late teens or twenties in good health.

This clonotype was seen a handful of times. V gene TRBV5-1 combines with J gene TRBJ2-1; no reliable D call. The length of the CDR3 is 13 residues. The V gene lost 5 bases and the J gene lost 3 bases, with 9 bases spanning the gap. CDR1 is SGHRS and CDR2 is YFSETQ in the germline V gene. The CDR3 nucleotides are TGCGCCAGCAGGACGGTGAACTACAATGAGCAGTTCTTC. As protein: CASRTVNYNEQFF.

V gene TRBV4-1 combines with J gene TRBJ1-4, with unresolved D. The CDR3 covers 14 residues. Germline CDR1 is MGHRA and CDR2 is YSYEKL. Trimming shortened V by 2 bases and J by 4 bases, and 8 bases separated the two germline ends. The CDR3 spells CASSQQVFNEKLFF. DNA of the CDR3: TGCGCCAGCAGCCAACAGGTCTTTAATGAAAAACTGTTTTTT.

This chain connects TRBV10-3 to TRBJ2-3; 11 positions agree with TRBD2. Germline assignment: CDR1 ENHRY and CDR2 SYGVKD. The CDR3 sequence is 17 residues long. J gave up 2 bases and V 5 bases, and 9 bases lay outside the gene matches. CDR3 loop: CAISYKPTSGVTDTQYF. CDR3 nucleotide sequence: TGTGCCATCAGTTACAAACCGACTAGCGGGGTCACAGATACGCAGTATTTT.

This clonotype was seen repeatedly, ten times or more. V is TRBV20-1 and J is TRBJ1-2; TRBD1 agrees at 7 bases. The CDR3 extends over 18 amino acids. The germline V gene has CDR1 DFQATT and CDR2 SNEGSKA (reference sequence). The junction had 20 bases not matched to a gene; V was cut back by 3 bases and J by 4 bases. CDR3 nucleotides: TGCAGTGCTAGCGGACAACAATTTAAGGGGGCTTGGACCTATGGCTACACCTTC. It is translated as CSASGQQFKGAWTYGYTF.

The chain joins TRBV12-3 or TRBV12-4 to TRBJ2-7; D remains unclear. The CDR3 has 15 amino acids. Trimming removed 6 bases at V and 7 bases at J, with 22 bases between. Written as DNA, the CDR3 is TGTGCCAGCAGCCCTCGAATAGCCCAATGGGGTGAGCAGTACTTC. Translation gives CASSPRIAQWGEQYF.